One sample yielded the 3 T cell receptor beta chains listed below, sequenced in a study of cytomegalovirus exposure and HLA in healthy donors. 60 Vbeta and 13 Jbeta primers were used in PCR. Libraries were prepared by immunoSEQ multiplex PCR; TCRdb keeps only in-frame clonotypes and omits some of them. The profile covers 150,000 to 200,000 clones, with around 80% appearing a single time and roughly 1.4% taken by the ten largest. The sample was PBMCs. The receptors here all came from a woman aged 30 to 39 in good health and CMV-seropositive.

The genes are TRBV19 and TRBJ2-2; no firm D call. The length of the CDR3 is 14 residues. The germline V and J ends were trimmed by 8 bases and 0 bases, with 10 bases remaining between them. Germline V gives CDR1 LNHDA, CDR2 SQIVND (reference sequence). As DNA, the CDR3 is TGTGCCAGTTGCCTACAGCCGAACACCGGGGAGCTGTTTTTT. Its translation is CASCLQPNTGELFF.

CDR3: CASSFTGQSYEQYF. The CDR3 nucleotides read TGTGCCAGCAGTTTCACCGGACAGTCCTACGAGCAGTACTTC. This chain joins TRBV27 and TRBJ2-7, with a tentative D call TRBD1 (6 bases). Germline-derived CDR1 and CDR2 are MNHEY and SMNVEV (reference sequence). This CDR3 contains 14 residues. With 3 bases removed from V and 1 base from J, the gap between germline ends came to 10 bases.

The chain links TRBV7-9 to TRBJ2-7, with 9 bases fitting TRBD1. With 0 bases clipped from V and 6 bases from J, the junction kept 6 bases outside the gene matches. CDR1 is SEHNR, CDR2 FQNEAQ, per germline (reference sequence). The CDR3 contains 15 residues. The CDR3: CASSLAGQGLSEQYF. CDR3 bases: TGTGCCAGCAGCTTAGCGGGACAGGGTTTATCCGAGCAGTACTTC.